The source of this TCR beta chain is a study of cytomegalovirus exposure and HLA in healthy donors. CDR3 length equals 17 residues. Germline V gene sequence: CDR1 SGDLS, CDR2 YYNGEE. V was pared by 3 bases and J by 9 bases, with 11 bases of the junction left unmatched. Some clones are missing from TCRdb's copy, which holds only in-frame ones; the method was immunoSEQ multiplex PCR. Here the sample spans 120,000 or so clones, under 90% being singletons. This chain joins TRBV9 and TRBJ2-1; TRBD2 matches at 14 bases. The sequenced material came from PBMCs. The receptor was derived from a woman between 18 and 30 years old in good health and CMV-seronegative. CDR3 DNA: TGTGCCAGCAGCGCCCCCGGGACTAGCGGGAGAATGGGTGAGCAGTTCTTC. It is translated as CASSAPGTSGRMGEQFF.